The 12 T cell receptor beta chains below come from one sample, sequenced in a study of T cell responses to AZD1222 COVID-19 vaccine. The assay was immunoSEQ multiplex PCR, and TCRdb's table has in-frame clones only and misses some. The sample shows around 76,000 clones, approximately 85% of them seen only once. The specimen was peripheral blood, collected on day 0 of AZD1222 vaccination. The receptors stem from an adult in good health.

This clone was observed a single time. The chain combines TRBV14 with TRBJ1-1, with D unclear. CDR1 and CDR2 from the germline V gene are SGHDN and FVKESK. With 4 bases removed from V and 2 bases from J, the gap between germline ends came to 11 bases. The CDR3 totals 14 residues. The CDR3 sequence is CASSLLTTNTEAFF. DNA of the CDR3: TGTGCCAGCAGCCTCTTGACAACTAACACTGAAGCTTTCTTT.

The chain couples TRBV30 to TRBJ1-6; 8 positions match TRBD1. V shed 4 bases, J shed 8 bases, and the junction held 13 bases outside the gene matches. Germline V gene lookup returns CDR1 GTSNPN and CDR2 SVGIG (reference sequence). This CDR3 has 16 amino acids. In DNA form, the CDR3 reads TGTGCCTGGACGAGGGCGTGGGACAGGCATTATTCACCCCTCCACTTT. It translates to CAWTRAWDRHYSPLHF.

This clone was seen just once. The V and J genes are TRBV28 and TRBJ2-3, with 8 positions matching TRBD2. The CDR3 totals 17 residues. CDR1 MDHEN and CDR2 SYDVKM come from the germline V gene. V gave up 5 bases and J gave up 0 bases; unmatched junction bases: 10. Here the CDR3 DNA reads TGTGCCAGCAGTCCGCCCCGGACTAGCCCGAGCACAGATACGCAGTATTTT. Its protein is CASSPPRTSPSTDTQYF.

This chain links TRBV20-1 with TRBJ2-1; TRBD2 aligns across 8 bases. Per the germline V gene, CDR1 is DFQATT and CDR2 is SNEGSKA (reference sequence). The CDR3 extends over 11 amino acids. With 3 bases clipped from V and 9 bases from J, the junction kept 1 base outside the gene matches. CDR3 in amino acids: CSARAGGEQFF. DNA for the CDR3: TGCAGTGCTAGGGCGGGGGGTGAGCAGTTCTTC.

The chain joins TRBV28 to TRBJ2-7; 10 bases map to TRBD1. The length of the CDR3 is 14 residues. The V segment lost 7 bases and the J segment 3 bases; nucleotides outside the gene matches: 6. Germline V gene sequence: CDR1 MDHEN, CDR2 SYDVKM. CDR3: CASTPGTGVYEQYF. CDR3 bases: TGTGCCAGCACACCCGGGACAGGGGTCTACGAGCAGTACTTC.

CDR3 nucleotide sequence: TGTGCCAGCAGCCCGACAGGGGGTGGGAACACTGAAGCTTTCTTT. Encoded protein: CASSPTGGGNTEAFF. The J gene is TRBJ1-1, the V gene TRBV13, with 9 bases lining up with TRBD1. Trimming at V came to 5 bases and at J to 1 base, leaving 5 bases not matched to a gene. From germline, CDR1 is PRHDT and CDR2 FYEKMQ (reference sequence). This CDR3 is 15 amino acids long.

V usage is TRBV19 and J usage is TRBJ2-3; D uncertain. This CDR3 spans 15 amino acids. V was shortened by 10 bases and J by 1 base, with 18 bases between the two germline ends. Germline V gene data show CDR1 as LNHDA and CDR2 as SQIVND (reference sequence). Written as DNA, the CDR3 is TGTGCCACCAAACAGCCCGGGCTGGGCACAGATACGCAGTATTTT. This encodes CATKQPGLGTDTQYF. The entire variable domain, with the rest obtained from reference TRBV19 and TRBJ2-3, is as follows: DGGITQSPKYLFRKEGQNVTLSCEQNLNHDAMYWYRQDPGQGLRLIYYSQIVNDFQKGDIAEGYSVSREKKESFPLTVTSAQKNPTAFYLCATKQPGLGTDTQYFGPGTRLTVL.

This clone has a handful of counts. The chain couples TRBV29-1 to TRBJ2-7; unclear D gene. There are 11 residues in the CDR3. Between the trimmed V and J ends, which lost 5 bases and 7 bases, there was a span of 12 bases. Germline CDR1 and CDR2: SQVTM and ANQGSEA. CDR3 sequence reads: CSVLNWEEQYF. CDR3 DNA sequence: TGCAGCGTTCTGAATTGGGAAGAGCAGTACTTC.

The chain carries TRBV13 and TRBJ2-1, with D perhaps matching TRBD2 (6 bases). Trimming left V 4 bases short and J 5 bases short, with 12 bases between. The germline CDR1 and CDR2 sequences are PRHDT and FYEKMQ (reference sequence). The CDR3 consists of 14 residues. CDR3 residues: CASSSPGLHNEQFF. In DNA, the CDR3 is TGTGCCAGCAGCTCCCCGGGACTCCACAATGAGCAGTTCTTC.

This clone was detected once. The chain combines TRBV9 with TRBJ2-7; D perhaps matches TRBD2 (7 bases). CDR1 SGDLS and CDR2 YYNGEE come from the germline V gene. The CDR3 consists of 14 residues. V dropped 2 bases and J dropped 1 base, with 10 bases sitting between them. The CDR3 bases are TGTGCCAGCAGCGTCGGGGGGCTATCCTACGAGCAGTACTTC. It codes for CASSVGGLSYEQYF.

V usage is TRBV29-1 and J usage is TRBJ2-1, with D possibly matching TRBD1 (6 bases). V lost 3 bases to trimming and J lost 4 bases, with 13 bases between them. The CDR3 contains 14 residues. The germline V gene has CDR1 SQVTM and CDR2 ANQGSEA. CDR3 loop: CSVEDSGAYNEQFF. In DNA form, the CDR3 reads TGCAGCGTTGAGGACAGTGGCGCTTACAATGAGCAGTTCTTC.

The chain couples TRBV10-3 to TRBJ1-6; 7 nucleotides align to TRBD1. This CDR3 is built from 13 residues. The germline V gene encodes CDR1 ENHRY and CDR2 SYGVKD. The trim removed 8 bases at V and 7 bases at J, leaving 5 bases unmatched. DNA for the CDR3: TGTGCCATCCAGGGACAGTCGAATTCACCCCTCCACTTT. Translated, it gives CAIQGQSNSPLHF.